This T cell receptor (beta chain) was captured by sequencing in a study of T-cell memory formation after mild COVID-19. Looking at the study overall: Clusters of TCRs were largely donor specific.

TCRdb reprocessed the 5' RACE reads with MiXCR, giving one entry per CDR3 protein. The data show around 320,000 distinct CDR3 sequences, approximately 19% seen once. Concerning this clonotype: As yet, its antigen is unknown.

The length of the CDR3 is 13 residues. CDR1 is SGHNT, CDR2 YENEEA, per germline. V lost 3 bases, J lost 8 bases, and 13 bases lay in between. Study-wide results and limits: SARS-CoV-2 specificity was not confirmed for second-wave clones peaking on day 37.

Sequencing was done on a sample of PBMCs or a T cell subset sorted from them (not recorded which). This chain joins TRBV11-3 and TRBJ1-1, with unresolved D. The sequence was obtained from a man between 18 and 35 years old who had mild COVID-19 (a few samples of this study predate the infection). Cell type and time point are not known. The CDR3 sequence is CASSLGGAREAFF. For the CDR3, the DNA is TGTGCCAGCAGCTTGGGAGGTGCCCGGGAAGCTTTCTTT.